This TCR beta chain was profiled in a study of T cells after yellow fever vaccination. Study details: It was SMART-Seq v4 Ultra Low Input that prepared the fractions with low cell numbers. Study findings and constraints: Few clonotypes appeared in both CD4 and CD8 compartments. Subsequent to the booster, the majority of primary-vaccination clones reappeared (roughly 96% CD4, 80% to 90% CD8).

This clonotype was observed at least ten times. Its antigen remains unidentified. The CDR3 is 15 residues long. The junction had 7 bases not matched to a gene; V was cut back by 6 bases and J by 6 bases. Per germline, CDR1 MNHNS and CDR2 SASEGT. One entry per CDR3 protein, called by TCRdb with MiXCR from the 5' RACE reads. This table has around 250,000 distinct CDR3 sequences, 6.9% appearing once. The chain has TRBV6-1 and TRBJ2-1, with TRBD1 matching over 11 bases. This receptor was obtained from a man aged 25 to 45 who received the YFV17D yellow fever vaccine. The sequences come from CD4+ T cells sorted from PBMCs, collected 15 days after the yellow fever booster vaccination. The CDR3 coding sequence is TGTGCCAGCAGCCTTACCGGGACAGGGGGCAATGAGCAGTTCTTC. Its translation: CASSLTGTGGNEQFF.